This T cell receptor (beta chain) was found in a study of blood T cell repertoires in COVID-19. Per the authors' pipeline: It was from reference gene primer amplification that nucleated cell counts were estimated. Sequencing was performed with immunoSEQ multiplex PCR; in TCRdb, only in-frame clones are kept and a portion is missing. The DNA was the basis for D and trimming; V, J and clone size are from that table. The table records roughly 60,000 clones, 75% to 90% of them present only once. CDR1 and CDR2 (germline): MNHEY, SMNVEV (reference sequence). This CDR3 has 15 amino acids. V shed 0 bases, J shed 7 bases, and the junction held 5 bases outside the gene matches.

The origin of this receptor is a human donor with acute or convalescent COVID-19. The donor label of this sample is uncertain. Sequenced input: peripheral blood. This rearrangement joins TRBV27 to TRBJ2-4, with 8 bases aligning to TRBD1. The CDR3 DNA reads as TGTGCCAGCAGTTTATCAGGTCCAGGGGGCAACATTCAGTACTTC. Its protein is CASSLSGPGGNIQYF.